One T cell receptor (beta chain) is described in this entry. What it binds is not known. The data originate from a study of cytomegalovirus exposure and HLA in healthy donors. The germline CDR1 and CDR2 sequences are MGHDK and SYGVNS. Trimming stripped 7 bases from V and 4 bases from J, with 2 bases between. The CDR3 spans 9 residues. Regarding the study as a whole: TCR association rates varied by HLA locus in a later analysis, with DRB1 highest and HLA-C lowest.

This PCR relied on a set of 60 Vbeta primers and 13 Jbeta primers. TCRdb keeps only in-frame clones here, not all; method: immunoSEQ multiplex PCR. The sample consists of under 200,000 clones, around 68% of them appearing once. The chain links TRBV25-1 to TRBJ2-7; D remains ambiguous. The material sequenced was PBMCs. This clonotype originated in a woman aged 35 to 49 in good health and CMV-seropositive. The CDR3 region is CASTYEQYF. CDR3 coding DNA: TGTGCCAGCACTTACGAGCAGTACTTC.